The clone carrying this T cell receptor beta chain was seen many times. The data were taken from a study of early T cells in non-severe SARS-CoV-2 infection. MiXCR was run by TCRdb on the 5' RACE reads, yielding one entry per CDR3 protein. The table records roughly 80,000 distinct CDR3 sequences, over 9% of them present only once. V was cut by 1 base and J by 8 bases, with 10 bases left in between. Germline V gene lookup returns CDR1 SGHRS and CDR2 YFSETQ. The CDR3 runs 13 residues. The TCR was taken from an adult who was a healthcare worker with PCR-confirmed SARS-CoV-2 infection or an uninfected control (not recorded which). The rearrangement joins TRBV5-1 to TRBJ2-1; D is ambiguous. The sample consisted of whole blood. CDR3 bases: TGCGCCAGCAGCTTGCTACGAGGTCATGAGCAGTTCTTC. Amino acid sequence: CASSLLRGHEQFF.